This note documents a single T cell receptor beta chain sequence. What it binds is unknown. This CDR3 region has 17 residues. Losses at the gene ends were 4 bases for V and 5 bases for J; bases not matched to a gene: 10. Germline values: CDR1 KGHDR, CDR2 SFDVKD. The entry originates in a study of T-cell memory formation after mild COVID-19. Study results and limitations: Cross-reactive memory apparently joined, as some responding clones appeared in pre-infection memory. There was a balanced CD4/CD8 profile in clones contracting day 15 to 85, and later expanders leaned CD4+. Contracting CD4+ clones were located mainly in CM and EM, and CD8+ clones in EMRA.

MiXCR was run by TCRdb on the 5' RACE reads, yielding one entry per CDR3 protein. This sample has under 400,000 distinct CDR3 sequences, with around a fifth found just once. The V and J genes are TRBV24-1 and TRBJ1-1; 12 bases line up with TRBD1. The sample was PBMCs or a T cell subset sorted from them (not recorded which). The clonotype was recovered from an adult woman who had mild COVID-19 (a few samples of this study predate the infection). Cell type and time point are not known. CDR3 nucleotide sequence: TGTGCCACCAGTGAAACCCGGGACAGGGGGCGCGGGACTGAAGCTTTCTTT. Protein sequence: CATSETRDRGRGTEAFF.